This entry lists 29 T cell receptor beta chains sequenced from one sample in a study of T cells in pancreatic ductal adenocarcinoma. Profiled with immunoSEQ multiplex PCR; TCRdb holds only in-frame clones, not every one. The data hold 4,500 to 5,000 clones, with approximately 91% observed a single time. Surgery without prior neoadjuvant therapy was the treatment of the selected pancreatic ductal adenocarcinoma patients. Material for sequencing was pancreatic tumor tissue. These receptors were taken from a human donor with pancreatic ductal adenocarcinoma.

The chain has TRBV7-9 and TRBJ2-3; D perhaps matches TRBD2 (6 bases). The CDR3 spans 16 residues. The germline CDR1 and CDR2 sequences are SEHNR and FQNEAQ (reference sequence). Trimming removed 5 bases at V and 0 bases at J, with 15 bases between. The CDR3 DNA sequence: TGTGCCAGCAGCCTATCCATAGCGGAAAGCACAGATACGCAGTATTTT. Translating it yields CASSLSIAESTDTQYF.

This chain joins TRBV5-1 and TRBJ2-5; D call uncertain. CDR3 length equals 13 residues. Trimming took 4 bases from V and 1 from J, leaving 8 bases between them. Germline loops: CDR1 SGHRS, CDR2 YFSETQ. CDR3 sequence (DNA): TGCGCCAGCAGCCAAACCCCCCAAGAGACCCAGTACTTC. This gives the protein CASSQTPQETQYF. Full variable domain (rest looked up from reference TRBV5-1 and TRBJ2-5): KAGVTQTPRYLIKTRGQQVTLSCSPISGHRSVSWYQQTPGQGLQFLFEYFSETQRNKGNFPGRFSGRQFSNSRSEMNVSTLELGDSALYLCASSQTPQETQYFGPGTRLLVL.

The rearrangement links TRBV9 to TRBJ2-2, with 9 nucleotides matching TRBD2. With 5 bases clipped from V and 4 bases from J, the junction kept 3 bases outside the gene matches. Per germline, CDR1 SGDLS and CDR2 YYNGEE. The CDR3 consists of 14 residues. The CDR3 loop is CASRVSGSTGELFF. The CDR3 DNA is TGTGCCAGCAGGGTTAGCGGGAGCACCGGGGAGCTGTTTTTT.

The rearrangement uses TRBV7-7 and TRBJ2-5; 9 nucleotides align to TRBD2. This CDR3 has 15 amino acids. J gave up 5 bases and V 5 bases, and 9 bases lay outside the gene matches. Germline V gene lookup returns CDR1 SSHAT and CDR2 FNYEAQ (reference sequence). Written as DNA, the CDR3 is TGTGCCAGCAGCCCCTATGGCGGGGGGGCGGAGACCCAGTACTTC. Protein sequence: CASSPYGGGAETQYF.

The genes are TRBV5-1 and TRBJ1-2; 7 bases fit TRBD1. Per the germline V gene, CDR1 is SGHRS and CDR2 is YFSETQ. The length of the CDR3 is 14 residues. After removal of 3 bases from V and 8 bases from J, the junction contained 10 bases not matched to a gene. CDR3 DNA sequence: TGCGCCAGCAGCTCCCCACAGGGGTCGGCCGGCTACACCTTC. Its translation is CASSSPQGSAGYTF.

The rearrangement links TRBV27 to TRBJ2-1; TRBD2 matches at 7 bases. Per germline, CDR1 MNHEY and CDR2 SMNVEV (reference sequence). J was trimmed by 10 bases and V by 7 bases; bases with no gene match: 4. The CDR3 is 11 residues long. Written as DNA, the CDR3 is TGTGCCAGCATACGAGCGGGGGAGCAGTTCTTC. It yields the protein CASIRAGEQFF.

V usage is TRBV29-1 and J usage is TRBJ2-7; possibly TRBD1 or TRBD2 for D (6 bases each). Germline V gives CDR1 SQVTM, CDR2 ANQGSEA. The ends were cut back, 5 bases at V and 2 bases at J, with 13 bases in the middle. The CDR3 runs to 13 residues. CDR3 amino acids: CSVRQGRTYEQYF. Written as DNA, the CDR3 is TGCAGCGTTCGGCAGGGGAGGACCTACGAGCAGTACTTC.

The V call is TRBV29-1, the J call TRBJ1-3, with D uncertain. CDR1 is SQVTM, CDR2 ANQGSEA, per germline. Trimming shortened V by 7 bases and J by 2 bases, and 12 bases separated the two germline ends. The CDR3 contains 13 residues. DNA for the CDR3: TGCAGCGGACACTTTTCCACTGGAAACACCATATATTTT. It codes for CSGHFSTGNTIYF.

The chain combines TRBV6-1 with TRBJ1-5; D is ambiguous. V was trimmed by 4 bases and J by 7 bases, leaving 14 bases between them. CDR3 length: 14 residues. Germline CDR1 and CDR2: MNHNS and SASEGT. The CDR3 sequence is CASSVWAASQPQHF. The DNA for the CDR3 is TGTGCCAGCAGTGTTTGGGCAGCCAGCCAGCCCCAGCATTTT.

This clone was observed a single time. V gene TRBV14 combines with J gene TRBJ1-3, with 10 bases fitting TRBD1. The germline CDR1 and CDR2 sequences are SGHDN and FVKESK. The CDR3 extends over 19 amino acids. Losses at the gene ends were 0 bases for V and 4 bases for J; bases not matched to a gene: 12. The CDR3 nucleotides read TGTGCCAGCAGCCAAGATCCCCGGGACAGGGGACTAATCGGAAACACCATATATTTT. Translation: CASSQDPRDRGLIGNTIYF.

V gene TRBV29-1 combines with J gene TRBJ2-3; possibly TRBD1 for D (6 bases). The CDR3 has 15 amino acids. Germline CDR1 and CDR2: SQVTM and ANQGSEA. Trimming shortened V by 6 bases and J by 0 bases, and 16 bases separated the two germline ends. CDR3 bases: TGCAGCGTCCCACTAGGGGGTCTTAGCACAGATACGCAGTATTTT. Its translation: CSVPLGGLSTDTQYF.

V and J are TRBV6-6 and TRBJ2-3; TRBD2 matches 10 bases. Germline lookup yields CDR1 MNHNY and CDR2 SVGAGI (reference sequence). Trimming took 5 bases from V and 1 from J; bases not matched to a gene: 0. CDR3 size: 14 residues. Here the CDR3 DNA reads TGTGCCAGCAGTAGCGGGGGGGGCACAGATACGCAGTATTTT. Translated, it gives CASSSGGGTDTQYF.

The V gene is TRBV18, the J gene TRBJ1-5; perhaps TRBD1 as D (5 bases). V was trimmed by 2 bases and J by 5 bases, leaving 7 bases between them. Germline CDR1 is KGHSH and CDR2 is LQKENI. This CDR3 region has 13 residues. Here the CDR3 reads CASSPSRDQPQHF. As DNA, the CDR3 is TGTGCCAGCTCACCATCCAGGGATCAGCCCCAGCATTTT.

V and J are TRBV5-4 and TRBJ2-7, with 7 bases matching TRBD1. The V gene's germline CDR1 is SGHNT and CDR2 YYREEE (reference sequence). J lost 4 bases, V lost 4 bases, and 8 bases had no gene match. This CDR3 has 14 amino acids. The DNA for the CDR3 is TGTGCCAGCAGCAAAGGGACAGACGAATACGAGCAGTACTTC. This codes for CASSKGTDEYEQYF. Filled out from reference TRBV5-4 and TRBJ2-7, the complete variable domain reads ETGVTQSPTHLIKTRGQQVTLRCSSQSGHNTVSWYQQALGQGPQFIFQYYREEENGRGNFPPRFSGLQFPNYSSELNVNALELDDSALYLCASSKGTDEYEQYFGPGTRLTVT.

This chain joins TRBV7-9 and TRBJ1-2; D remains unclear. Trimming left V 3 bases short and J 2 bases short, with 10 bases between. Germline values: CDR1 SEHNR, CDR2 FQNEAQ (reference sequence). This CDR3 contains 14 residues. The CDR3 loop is CASSFVEQNYGYTF. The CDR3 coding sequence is TGTGCCAGCAGCTTTGTAGAACAGAACTATGGCTACACCTTC.

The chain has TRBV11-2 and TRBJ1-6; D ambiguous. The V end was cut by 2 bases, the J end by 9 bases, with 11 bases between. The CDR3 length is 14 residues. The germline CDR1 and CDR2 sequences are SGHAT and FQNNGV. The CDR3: CASSLSRGLSPLHF. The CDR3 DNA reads TGTGCCAGCAGCTTATCGAGAGGTCTTTCACCCCTCCACTTT. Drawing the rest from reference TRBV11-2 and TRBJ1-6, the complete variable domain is EAGVAQSPRYKIIEKRQSVAFWCNPISGHATLYWYQQILGQGPKLLIQFQNNGVVDDSQLPKDRFSAERLKGVDSTLKIQPAKLEDSAVYLCASSLSRGLSPLHFGNGTRLTVT.

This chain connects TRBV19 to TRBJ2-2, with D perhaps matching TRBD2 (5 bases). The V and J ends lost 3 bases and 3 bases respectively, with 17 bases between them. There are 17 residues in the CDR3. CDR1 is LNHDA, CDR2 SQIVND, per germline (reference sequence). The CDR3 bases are TGTGCCAGTAGTATCCCCGGACTCTACTGGGACACCGGGGAGCTGTTTTTT. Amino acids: CASSIPGLYWDTGELFF.

CDR3 nucleotide sequence: TGTGCCAGCAACGCGGACAGGGCAGGCAATCAGCCCCAGCATTTT. Its protein product is CASNADRAGNQPQHF. The V gene is TRBV2, the J gene TRBJ1-5; 8 nucleotides agree with TRBD1. V shed 7 bases, J shed 2 bases, and the junction held 7 bases outside the gene matches. This CDR3 contains 15 residues. Per the germline V gene, CDR1 is SNHLY and CDR2 is FYNNEI.

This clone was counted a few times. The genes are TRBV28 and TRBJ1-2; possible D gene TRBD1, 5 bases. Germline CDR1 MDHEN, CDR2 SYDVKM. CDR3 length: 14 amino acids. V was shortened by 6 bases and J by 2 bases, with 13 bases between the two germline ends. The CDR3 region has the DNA TGTGCCAGCAGAAGGGGAGGGCCCAACTATGGCTACACCTTC. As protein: CASRRGGPNYGYTF.

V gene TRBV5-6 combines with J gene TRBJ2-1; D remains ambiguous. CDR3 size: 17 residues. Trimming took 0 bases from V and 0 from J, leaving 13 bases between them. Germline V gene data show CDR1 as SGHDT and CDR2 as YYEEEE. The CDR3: CASSLEGGPSSYNEQFF. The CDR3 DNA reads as TGTGCCAGCAGCTTGGAGGGCGGTCCCAGCTCCTACAATGAGCAGTTCTTC.

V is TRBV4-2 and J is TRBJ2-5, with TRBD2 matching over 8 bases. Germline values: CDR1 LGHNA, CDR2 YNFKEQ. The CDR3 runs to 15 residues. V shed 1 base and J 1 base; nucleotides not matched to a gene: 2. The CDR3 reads CASSQGRGGQETQYF. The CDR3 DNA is TGTGCCAGCAGCCAAGGACGGGGGGGCCAAGAGACCCAGTACTTC.

The CDR3 coding sequence is TGTGCCAGCAGTTACAGGAACACTGAAGCTTTCTTT. Amino acid sequence: CASSYRNTEAFF. The V and J genes are TRBV6-5 and TRBJ1-1; D remains ambiguous. CDR3 size: 12 residues. The V gene lost 2 bases and the J gene lost 1 base, with 2 bases spanning the gap. Germline V lookup: CDR1 MNHEY, CDR2 SVGAGI.

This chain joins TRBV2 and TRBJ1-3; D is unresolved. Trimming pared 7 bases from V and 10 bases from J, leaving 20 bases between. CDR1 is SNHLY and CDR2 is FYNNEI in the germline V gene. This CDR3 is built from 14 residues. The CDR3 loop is CASNSRVPFTTIYF. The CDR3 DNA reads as TGTGCCAGCAATTCTCGGGTACCGTTTACGACCATATATTTT.

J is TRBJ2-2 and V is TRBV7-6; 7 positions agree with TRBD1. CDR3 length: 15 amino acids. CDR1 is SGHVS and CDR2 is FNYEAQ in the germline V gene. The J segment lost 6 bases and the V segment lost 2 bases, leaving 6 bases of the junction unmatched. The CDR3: CASSLTNQGAGELFF. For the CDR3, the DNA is TGTGCCAGCAGCTTAACCAACCAGGGGGCCGGGGAGCTGTTTTTT.

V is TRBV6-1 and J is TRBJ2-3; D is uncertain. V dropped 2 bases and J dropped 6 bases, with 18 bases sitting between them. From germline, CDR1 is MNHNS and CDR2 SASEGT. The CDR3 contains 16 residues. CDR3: CASSEPRRVSLDTQYF. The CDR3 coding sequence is TGTGCCAGCAGTGAACCGCGTCGGGTTTCCCTGGATACGCAGTATTTT.

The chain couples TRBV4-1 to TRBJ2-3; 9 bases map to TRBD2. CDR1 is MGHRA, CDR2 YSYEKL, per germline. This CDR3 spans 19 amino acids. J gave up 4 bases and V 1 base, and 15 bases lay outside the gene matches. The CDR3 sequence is CASSQVAREAGGRADTQYF. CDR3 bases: TGCGCCAGCAGCCAAGTGGCCCGGGAGGCGGGAGGGCGCGCAGATACGCAGTATTTT.

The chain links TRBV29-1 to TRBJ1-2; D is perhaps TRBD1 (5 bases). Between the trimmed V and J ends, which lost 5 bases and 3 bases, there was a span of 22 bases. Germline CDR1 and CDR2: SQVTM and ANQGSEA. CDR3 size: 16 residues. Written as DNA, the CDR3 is TGCAGCGTTTTCAACGCCCCAGGGAGTGGGGACTATGGCTACACCTTC. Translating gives CSVFNAPGSGDYGYTF.

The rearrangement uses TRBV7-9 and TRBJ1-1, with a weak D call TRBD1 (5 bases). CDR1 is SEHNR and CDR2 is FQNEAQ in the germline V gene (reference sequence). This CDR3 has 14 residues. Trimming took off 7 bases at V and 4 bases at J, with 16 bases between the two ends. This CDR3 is CASNNWGGLTEAFF. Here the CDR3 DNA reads TGTGCCAGCAATAATTGGGGGGGTCTCACTGAAGCTTTCTTT.

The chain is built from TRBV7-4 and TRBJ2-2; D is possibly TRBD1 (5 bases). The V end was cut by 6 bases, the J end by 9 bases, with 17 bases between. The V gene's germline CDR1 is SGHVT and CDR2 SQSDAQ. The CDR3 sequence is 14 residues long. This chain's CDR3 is CASSFDSLLRELFF. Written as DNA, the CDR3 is TGTGCCAGCAGTTTCGACAGCCTTTTGAGGGAGCTGTTTTTT.